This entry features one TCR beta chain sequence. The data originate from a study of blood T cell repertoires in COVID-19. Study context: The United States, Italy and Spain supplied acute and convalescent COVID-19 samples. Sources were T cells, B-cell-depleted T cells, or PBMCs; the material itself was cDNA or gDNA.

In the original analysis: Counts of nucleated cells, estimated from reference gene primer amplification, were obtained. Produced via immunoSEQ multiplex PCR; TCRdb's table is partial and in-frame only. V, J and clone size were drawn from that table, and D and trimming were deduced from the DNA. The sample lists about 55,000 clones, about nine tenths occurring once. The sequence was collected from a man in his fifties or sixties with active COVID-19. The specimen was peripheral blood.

CDR3 nucleotides: TGTGCCAGCAGCCAAGGGCGCGGGAGTACTAGCACAGATACGCAGTATTTT. Encoded protein: CASSQGRGSTSTDTQYF. V is TRBV28 and J is TRBJ2-3, with 7 nucleotides matching TRBD2. There are 17 residues in the CDR3. The germline CDR1 and CDR2 sequences are MDHEN and SYDVKM. V lost 6 bases to trimming and J lost 0 bases; unmatched junction nucleotides: 12.